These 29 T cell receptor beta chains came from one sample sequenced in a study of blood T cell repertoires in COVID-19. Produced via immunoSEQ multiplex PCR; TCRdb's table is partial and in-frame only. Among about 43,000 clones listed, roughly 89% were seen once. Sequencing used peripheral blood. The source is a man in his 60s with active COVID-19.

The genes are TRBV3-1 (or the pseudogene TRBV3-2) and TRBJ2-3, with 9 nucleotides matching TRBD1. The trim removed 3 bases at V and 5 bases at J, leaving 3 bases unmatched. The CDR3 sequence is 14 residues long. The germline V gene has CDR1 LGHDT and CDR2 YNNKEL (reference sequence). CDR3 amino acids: CASSQGQGGDTQYF. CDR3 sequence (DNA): TGTGCCAGCAGCCAGGGACAGGGAGGAGATACGCAGTATTTT.

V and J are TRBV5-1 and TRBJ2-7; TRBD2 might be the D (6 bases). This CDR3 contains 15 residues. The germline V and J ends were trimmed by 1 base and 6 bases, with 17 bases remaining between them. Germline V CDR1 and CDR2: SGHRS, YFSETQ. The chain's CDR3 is CASSLKSRLDGEQYF. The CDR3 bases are TGCGCCAGCAGCTTGAAGTCGCGACTAGACGGCGAGCAGTACTTC. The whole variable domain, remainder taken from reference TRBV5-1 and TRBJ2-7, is KAGVTQTPRYLIKTRGQQVTLSCSPISGHRSVSWYQQTPGQGLQFLFEYFSETQRNKGNFPGRFSGRQFSNSRSEMNVSTLELGDSALYLCASSLKSRLDGEQYFGPGTRLTVT.

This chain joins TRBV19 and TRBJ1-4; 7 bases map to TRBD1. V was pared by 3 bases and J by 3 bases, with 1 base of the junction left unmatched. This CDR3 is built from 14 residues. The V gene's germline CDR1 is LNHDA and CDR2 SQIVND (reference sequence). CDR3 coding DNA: TGTGCCAGTAGTATCGGGACAGCTAATGAAAAACTGTTTTTT. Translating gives CASSIGTANEKLFF.

The DNA for the CDR3 is TGCGCCAGCAGCTCCCTTAGCGGGAGGGACTACAATGAGCAGTTCTTC. Amino acid sequence: CASSSLSGRDYNEQFF. The chain is built from TRBV5-1 and TRBJ2-1; 11 bases fit TRBD2. The CDR3 length is 16 residues. V shed 3 bases, J shed 3 bases, and the junction held 5 bases outside the gene matches. Germline values: CDR1 SGHRS, CDR2 YFSETQ.

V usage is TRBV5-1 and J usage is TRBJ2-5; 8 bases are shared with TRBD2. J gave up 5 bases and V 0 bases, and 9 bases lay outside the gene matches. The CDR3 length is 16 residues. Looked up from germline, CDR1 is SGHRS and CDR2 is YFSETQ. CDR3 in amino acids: CASSLAVGRVGETQYF. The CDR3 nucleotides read TGCGCCAGCAGCTTGGCGGTCGGGAGGGTCGGGGAGACCCAGTACTTC.

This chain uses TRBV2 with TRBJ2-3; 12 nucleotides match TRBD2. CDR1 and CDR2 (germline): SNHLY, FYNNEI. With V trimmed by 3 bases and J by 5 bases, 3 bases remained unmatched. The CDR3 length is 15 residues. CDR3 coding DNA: TGTGCCAGCAGTGAGCTAGCGGGGGGGGTAGATACGCAGTATTTT. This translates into CASSELAGGVDTQYF.

The CDR3 bases are TGTGCCAGTAGTATCGCCGGGACATCGGGATCACCCCTCCACTTT. Residues: CASSIAGTSGSPLHF. The chain carries TRBV19 and TRBJ1-6; D perhaps matches TRBD1 (6 bases). Germline assignment: CDR1 LNHDA and CDR2 SQIVND (reference sequence). The germline V and J ends were trimmed by 3 bases and 10 bases, with 16 bases remaining between them. There are 15 residues in the CDR3.

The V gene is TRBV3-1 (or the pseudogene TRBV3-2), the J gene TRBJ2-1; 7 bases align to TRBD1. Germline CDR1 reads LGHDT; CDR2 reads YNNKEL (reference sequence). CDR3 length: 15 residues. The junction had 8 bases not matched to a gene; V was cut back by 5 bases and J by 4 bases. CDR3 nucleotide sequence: TGTGCCAGCAGCTCAGCTGGACAGGATTACAATGAGCAGTTCTTC. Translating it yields CASSSAGQDYNEQFF.

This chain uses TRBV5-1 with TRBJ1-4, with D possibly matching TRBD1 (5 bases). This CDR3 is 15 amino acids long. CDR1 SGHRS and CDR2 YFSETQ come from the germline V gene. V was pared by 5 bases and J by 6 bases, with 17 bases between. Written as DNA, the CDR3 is TGCGCCAGCAGGGCTAGCGGTAGGGGCGATGAAAAACTGTTTTTT. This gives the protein CASRASGRGDEKLFF.

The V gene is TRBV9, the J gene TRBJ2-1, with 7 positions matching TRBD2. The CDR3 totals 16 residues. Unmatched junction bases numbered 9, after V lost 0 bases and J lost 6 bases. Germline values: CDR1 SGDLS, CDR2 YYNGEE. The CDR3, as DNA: TGTGCCAGCAGCGTAGGCCCCGGACTAGGTTTCAATGAGCAGTTCTTC. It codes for CASSVGPGLGFNEQFF.

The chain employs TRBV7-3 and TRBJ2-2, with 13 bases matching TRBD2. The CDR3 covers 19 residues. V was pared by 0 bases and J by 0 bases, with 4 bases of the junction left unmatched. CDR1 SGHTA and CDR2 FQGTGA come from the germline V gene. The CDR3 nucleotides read TGTGCCAGCAGCTTAACGGGGACTAGCGGGGCGACGAACACCGGGGAGCTGTTTTTT. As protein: CASSLTGTSGATNTGELFF.

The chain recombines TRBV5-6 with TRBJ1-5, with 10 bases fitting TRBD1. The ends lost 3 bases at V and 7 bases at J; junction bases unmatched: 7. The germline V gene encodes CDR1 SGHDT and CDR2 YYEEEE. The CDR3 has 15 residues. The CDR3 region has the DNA TGTGCCAGCAGCTCGACAGGGGGCGGAGGACAGCCCCAGCATTTT. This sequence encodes CASSSTGGGGQPQHF.

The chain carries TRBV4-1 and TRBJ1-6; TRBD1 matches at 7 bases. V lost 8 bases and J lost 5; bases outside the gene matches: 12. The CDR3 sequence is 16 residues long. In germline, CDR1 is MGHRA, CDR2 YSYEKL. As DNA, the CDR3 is TGCGCCAGCCGACAGGGTGTGGCAGGGAATAATTCACCCCTCCACTTT. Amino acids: CASRQGVAGNNSPLHF.

The CDR3 bases are TGTGCCAGCAGTTACTCCGGGACAGCTCCTAACTATGGCTACACCTTC. The encoded protein is CASSYSGTAPNYGYTF. V gene TRBV6-5 combines with J gene TRBJ1-2; 7 bases match TRBD1. Trimming cost V 0 bases and J 0 bases; bases outside gene matches: 4. CDR3 size: 16 residues. The germline CDR1 and CDR2 sequences are MNHEY and SVGAGI.

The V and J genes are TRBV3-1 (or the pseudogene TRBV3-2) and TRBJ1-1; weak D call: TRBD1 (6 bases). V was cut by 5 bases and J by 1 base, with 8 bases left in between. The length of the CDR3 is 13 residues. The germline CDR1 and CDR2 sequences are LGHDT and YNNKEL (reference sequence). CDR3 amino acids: CASSTDRNTEAFF. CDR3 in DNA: TGTGCCAGCAGCACGGACAGGAACACTGAAGCTTTCTTT.

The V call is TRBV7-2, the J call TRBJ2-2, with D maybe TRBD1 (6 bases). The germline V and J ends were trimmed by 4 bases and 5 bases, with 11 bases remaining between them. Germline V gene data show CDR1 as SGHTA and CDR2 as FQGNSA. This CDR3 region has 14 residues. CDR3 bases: TGTGCCAGCAGCTCCCGGACAGTTACCGGGGAGCTGTTTTTT. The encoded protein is CASSSRTVTGELFF.

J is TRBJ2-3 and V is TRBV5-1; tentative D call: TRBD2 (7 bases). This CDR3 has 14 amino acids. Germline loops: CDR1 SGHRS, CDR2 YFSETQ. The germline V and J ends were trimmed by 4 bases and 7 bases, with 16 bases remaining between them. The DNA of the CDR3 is TGCGCCAGCAGCCCCACGGGGGGCGAGAATACGCAGTATTTT. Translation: CASSPTGGENTQYF.

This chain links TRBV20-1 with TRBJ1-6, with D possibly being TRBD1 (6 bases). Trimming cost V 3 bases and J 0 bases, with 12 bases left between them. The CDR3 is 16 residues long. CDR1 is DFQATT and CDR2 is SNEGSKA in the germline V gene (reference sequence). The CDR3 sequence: CSASQGTGSYNSPLHF. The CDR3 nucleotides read TGCAGTGCTAGTCAGGGGACGGGCTCCTATAATTCACCCCTCCACTTT.

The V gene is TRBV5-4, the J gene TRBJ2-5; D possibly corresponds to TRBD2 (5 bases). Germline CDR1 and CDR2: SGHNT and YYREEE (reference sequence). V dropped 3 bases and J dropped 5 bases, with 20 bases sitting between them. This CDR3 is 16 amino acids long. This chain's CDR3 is CASSSSWRREVETQYF. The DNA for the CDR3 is TGTGCCAGCAGCTCCTCGTGGAGGCGAGAGGTGGAGACCCAGTACTTC.

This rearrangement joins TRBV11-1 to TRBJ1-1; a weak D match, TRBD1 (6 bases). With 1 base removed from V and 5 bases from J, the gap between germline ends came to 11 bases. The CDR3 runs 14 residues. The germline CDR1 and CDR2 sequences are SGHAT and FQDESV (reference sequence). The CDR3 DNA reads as TGTGCCAGCAGCTTAGGGGGGCGTTGGACTGAAGCTTTCTTT. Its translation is CASSLGGRWTEAFF. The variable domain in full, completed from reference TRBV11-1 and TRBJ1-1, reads EAEVAQSPRYKITEKSQAVAFWCDPISGHATLYWYRQILGQGPELLVQFQDESVVDDSQLPKDRFSAERLKGVDSTLKIQPAELGDSAMYLCASSLGGRWTEAFFGQGTRLTVV.

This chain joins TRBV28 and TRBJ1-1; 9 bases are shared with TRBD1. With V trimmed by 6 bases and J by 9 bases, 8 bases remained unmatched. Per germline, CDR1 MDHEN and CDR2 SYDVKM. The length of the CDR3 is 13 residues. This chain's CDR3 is CASRRRDRDQAFF. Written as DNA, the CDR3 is TGTGCCAGCAGACGCCGGGACAGGGACCAAGCTTTCTTT.

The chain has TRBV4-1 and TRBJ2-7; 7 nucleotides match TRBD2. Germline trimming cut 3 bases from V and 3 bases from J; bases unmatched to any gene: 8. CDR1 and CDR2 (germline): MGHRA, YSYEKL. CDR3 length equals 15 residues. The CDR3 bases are TGCGCCAGCAGCCAGCAGCGGGATGGGATCTACGAGCAGTACTTC. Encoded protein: CASSQQRDGIYEQYF.

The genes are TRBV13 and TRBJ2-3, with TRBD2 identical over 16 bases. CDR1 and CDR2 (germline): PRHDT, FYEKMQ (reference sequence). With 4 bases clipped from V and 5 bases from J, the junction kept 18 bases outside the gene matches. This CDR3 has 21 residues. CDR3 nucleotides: TGTGCCAGCAGCTCACACAACGAGGGGACTAGCGGGAGGGCCCGGGGAGATACGCAGTATTTT. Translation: CASSSHNEGTSGRARGDTQYF. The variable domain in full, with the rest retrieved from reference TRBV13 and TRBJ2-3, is AAGVIQSPRHLIKEKRETATLKCYPIPRHDTVYWYQQGPGQDPQFLISFYEKMQSDKGSIPDRFSAQQFSDYHSELNMSSLELGDSALYFCASSSHNEGTSGRARGDTQYFGPGTRLTVL.

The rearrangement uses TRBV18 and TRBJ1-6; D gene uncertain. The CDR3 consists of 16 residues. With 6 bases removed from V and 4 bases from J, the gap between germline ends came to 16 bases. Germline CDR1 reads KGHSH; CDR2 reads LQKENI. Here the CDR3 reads CASSSSRLRYNSPLHF. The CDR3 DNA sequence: TGTGCCAGCTCCAGCTCCAGGCTCCGGTATAATTCACCCCTCCACTTT.

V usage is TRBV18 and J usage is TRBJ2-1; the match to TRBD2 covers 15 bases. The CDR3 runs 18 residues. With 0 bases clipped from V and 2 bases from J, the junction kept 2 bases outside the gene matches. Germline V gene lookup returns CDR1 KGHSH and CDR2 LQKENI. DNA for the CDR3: TGTGCCAGCTCACCACCAGGACTAGCGGGAGGGCCCTACAATGAGCAGTTCTTC. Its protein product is CASSPPGLAGGPYNEQFF. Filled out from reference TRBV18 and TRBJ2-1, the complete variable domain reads NAGVMQNPRHLVRRRGQEARLRCSPMKGHSHVYWYRQLPEEGLKFMVYLQKENIIDESGMPKERFSAEFPKEGPSILRIQQVVRGDSAAYFCASSPPGLAGGPYNEQFFGPGTRLTVL.

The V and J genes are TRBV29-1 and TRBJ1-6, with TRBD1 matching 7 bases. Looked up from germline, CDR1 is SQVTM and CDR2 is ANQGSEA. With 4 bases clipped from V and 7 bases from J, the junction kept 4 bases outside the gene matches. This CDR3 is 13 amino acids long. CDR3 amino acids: CSVGGTANSPLHF. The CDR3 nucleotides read TGCAGCGTTGGTGGGACAGCGAATTCACCCCTCCACTTT. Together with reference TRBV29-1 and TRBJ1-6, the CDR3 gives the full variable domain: SAVISQKPSRDICQRGTSLTIQCQVDSQVTMMFWYRQQPGQSLTLIATANQGSEATYESGFVIDKFPISRPNLTFSTLTVSNMSPEDSSIYLCSVGGTANSPLHFGNGTRLTVT.

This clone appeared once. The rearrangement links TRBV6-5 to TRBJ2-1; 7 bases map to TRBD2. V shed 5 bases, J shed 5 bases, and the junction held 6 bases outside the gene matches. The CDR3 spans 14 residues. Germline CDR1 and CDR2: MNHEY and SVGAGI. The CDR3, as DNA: TGTGCCAGCAGTACAGCCGGGACTAACAATGAGCAGTTCTTC. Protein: CASSTAGTNNEQFF.

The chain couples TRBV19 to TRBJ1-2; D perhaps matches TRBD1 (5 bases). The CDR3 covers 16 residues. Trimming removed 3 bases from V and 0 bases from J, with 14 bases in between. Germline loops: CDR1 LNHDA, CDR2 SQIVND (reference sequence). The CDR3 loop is CASSMRDLRANYGYTF. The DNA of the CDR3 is TGTGCCAGTAGTATGAGGGACTTACGAGCTAACTATGGCTACACCTTC.

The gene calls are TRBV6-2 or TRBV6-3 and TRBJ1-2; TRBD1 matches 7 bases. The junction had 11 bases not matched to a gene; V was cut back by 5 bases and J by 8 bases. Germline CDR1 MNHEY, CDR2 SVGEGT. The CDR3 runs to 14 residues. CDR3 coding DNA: TGTGCCAGCAGTCGAGAGACAGGGTTTTGGGGCTACACCTTC. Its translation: CASSRETGFWGYTF.